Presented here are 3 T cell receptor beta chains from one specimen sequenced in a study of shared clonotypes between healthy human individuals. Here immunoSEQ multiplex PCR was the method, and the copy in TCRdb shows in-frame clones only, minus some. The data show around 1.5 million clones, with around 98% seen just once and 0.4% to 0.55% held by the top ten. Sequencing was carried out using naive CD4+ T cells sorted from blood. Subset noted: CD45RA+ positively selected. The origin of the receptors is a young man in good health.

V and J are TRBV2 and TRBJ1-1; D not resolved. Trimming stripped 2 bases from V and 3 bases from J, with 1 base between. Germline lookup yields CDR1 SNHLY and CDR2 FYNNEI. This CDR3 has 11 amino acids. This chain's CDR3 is CASSEHTEAFF. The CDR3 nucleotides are TGTGCCAGCAGTGAACACACTGAAGCTTTCTTT.

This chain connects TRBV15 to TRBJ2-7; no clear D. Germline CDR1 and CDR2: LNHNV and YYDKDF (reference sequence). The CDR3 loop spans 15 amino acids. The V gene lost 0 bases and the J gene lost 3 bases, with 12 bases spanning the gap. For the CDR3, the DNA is TGTGCCACCAGCAGAGATCCACGGAGTGACTACGAGCAGTACTTC. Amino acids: CATSRDPRSDYEQYF.

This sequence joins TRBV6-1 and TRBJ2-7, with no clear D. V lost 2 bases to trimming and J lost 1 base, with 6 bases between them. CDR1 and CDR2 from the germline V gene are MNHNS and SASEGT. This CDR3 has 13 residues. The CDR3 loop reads CASSELRSYEQYF. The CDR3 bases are TGTGCCAGCAGTGAACTCAGGTCCTACGAGCAGTACTTC.